The rows below give T cell receptor beta chains drawn from one sample of a study of B cell selection in AIRE deficiency. The table came from immunoSEQ multiplex PCR; TCRdb's copy has only in-frame clones and leaves some out. The sample carries fewer than 30,000 clones, 96% recorded once. The specimen sequenced was CD4+CD127+ conventional T cells sorted from PBMCs. The receptors come from a human donor in good health. CDR3s include the opening cysteine and the closing phenylalanine or tryptophan. D genes are given only for firm matches. Rows give clone size only sometimes, using once, few, many, or a class for an expanded clone.

J gene | V gene | D gene | clone size | CDR3 protein | CDR3 DNA
TRBJ1-1 | TRBV18 | - | - | CASSQGQNLNTEAFF | TGTGCCAGCTCACAAGGACAGAACCTAAACACTGAAGCTTTCTTT
TRBJ1-1 | TRBV28 | TRBD1 | - | CASTPKSGTGGGMNTEAFF | TGTGCCAGCACCCCTAAATCCGGGACAGGGGGGGGAATGAACACTGAAGCTTTCTTT
TRBJ2-5 | TRBV7-9 | - | - | CASSLSREETQYF | TGTGCCAGCAGCTTATCCAGGGAAGAGACCCAGTACTTC
TRBJ2-3 | TRBV27 | TRBD2 | - | CASSVTSGSTDTQYF | TGTGCCAGCAGTGTGACTAGCGGAAGCACAGATACGCAGTATTTT
TRBJ1-2 | TRBV5-7 | - | - | CASSLFGVANYGYTF | TGTGCCAGCAGCTTGTTTGGGGTAGCTAACTATGGCTACACCTTC
TRBJ2-1 | TRBV6-1 | - | - | CASSASKTSSRVEQFF | TGTGCCAGCAGTGCAAGTAAAACCAGTAGCAGGGTTGAGCAGTTCTTC
TRBJ1-1 | TRBV7-9 | - | - | CASSLGQANTEAFF | TGTGCCAGCAGCTTAGGACAGGCGAACACTGAAGCTTTCTTT
TRBJ2-3 | TRBV2 | - | - | CASSERADTQYF | TGTGCCAGCAGTGAAAGGGCAGATACGCAGTATTTT
TRBJ1-1 | TRBV10-3 | TRBD1 | - | CAISEQTGGWGAFF | TGTGCCATCAGTGAGCAAACAGGGGGCTGGGGAGCTTTCTTT
TRBJ1-1 | TRBV5-1 | - | - | CASSLHPGLGTEAFF | TGCGCCAGCAGCTTGCATCCGGGGCTGGGCACTGAAGCTTTCTTT
TRBJ2-3 | TRBV14 | TRBD2 | - | CASSQALAGRTDTQYF | TGTGCCAGCAGCCAGGCTCTAGCGGGAAGGACAGATACGCAGTATTTT
TRBJ2-3 | TRBV9 | - | - | CASSASGTSDTQYF | TGTGCCAGCAGCGCTTCAGGAACCTCAGATACGCAGTATTTT
TRBJ1-1 | TRBV27 | - | - | CASSLSGGGGWATEAFF | TGTGCCAGCAGTTTATCGGGTGGGGGGGGTTGGGCCACTGAAGCTTTCTTT
TRBJ2-7 | TRBV11-2 | - | few | CASSFSREQYF | TGTGCCAGCAGCTTTTCCCGCGAGCAGTACTTC
TRBJ1-5 | TRBV4-1 | - | - | CASSQDSGLRNQPQHF | TGCGCCAGCAGCCAAGATTCCGGACTGCGGAATCAGCCCCAGCATTTT
TRBJ2-6 | TRBV27 | - | - | CASSLSSGANVLTF | TGTGCCAGCAGTTTATCTTCTGGGGCCAACGTCCTGACTTTC
TRBJ2-1 | TRBV27 | TRBD2 | - | CASTLGLAGGSYNEQFF | TGTGCCAGCACCCTTGGACTAGCGGGAGGCTCCTACAATGAGCAGTTCTTC
TRBJ2-3 | TRBV9 | TRBD1 | - | CASSSGQSIIGTDTQYF | TGTGCCAGCAGCTCGGGACAGAGTATTATTGGCACAGATACGCAGTATTTT
TRBJ2-1 | TRBV19 | TRBD2 | - | CASSMGSTGGSNEQFF | TGTGCCAGTAGTATGGGGTCTACGGGGGGTTCCAATGAGCAGTTCTTC
TRBJ1-5 | TRBV5-1 | - | few | CASSGDQNQPQHF | TGCGCCAGCAGTGGGGACCAAAATCAGCCCCAGCATTTT
TRBJ2-7 | TRBV6-5 | TRBD2 | - | CAISIAGGLYEQYF | TGTGCCATCAGTATAGCGGGAGGGTTGTACGAGCAGTACTTC
TRBJ2-1 | TRBV9 | - | - | CASTVGGTSNYNEQFF | TGTGCCAGCACCGTAGGTGGGACGAGCAACTACAATGAGCAGTTCTTC
TRBJ1-5 | TRBV28 | - | - | CASSSLATARNYNGQPQHF | TGTGCCAGCAGTTCCCTCGCGACAGCGAGGAATTATAACGGTCAGCCCCAGCATTTT
TRBJ2-1 | TRBV5-1 | TRBD2 | - | CASRFGLADNEQFF | TGCGCCAGCAGGTTCGGACTAGCGGACAATGAGCAGTTCTTC
TRBJ2-5 | TRBV5-4 | TRBD2 | - | CASSTGLAGGNKETQYF | TGTGCCAGCAGCACGGGACTAGCGGGAGGTAACAAAGAGACCCAGTACTTC
TRBJ2-1 | TRBV6-1 | - | - | CASRESAVANEQFF | TGTGCCAGCAGGGAGTCTGCCGTGGCCAATGAGCAGTTCTTC
TRBJ1-2 | TRBV4-3 | - | - | CASSQVATANYGYTF | TGCGCCAGCAGCCAAGTAGCGACAGCTAACTATGGCTACACCTTC
TRBJ2-1 | TRBV7-3 | TRBD2 | - | CASSFHFSGATRGEQFF | TGTGCCAGCAGCTTCCACTTTAGCGGGGCAACTAGGGGTGAGCAGTTCTTC
TRBJ1-3 | TRBV4-1 | - | once | CASSQVHGGPGNTIYF | TGCGCCAGCAGCCAAGTTCATGGAGGGCCTGGAAACACCATATATTTT
TRBJ2-7 | TRBV2 | - | - | CASSESGFYEQYF | TGTGCCAGCAGTGAATCTGGCTTCTACGAGCAGTACTTC
TRBJ2-7 | TRBV5-4 | - | - | CASSPGGGISYEQYF | TGTGCCAGCAGCCCCGGTGGGGGGATCTCCTACGAGCAGTACTTC
TRBJ2-7 | TRBV18 | - | - | CASSGPSSYEQYF | TGTGCCAGCTCAGGACCGAGCTCCTACGAGCAGTACTTC
TRBJ2-5 | TRBV7-9 | TRBD2 | - | CASSHRTSGRRETQYF | TGTGCCAGCAGCCATAGGACTAGCGGGAGAAGAGAGACCCAGTACTTC
TRBJ1-6 | TRBV7-9 | TRBD1 | - | CASSLGTGVSPLHF | TGTGCCAGCAGCTTAGGGACAGGGGTCTCACCCCTCCACTTT
TRBJ1-5 | TRBV30 | TRBD1 | once | CAWSQRQGDQPQHF | TGTGCCTGGAGCCAGCGACAGGGTGATCAGCCCCAGCATTTT
TRBJ1-2 | TRBV9 | - | - | CASSVEGGRGINGYTF | TGTGCCAGCAGCGTAGAGGGGGGCAGAGGGATTAATGGCTACACCTTC
TRBJ1-2 | TRBV28 | TRBD1 | - | CASSEMGQGGGYTF | TGTGCCAGCAGTGAAATGGGACAGGGCGGCGGCTACACCTTC
TRBJ2-1 | TRBV6-1 | - | - | CATRRSSYNEQFF | TGTGCCACCCGACGGAGCTCCTACAATGAGCAGTTCTTC
TRBJ1-4 | TRBV5-4 | TRBD1 | - | CASSRGQKNEKLFF | TGTGCCAGCAGCCGGGGACAGAAGAATGAAAAACTGTTTTTT
TRBJ1-2 | TRBV28 | - | - | CASSLGSGRDYGYTF | TGTGCCAGCAGTTTAGGTTCGGGGCGTGACTATGGCTACACCTTC
TRBJ2-3 | TRBV7-9 | - | - | CASSLGARNPDTQYF | TGTGCCAGCAGCTTAGGGGCCCGAAATCCAGATACGCAGTATTTT
TRBJ1-3 | TRBV6-5 | - | - | CASSGGFSGNTIYF | TGTGCCAGCAGCGGCGGCTTCTCTGGAAACACCATATATTTT
TRBJ2-3 | TRBV29-1 | - | - | CSVPPTGSRDQSGITDTQYF | TGCAGCGTGCCCCCCACAGGGTCCCGGGACCAGTCGGGGATCACAGATACGCAGTATTTT
TRBJ2-5 | TRBV7-9 | TRBD2 | - | CASSYARGGRARETQYF | TGTGCCAGCAGCTACGCCCGGGGCGGGAGGGCGAGGGAGACCCAGTACTTC
TRBJ1-2 | TRBV28 | TRBD1 | - | CASITPGQSYTF | TGTGCCAGCATAACGCCGGGACAGTCCTACACCTTC
TRBJ1-2 | TRBV5-6 | - | - | CASSLGGHRGYGYTF | TGTGCCAGCAGCTTGGGTGGCCACAGAGGCTATGGCTACACCTTC
TRBJ1-4 | TRBV25-1 | TRBD1 | - | CASSETGQGANEKLFF | TGTGCCAGCAGTGAAACCGGACAGGGGGCGAATGAAAAACTGTTTTTT
TRBJ1-1 | TRBV18 | - | - | CASSPGTPNTEAFF | TGTGCCAGCTCACCCGGAACGCCGAACACTGAAGCTTTCTTT
TRBJ1-4 | TRBV18 | - | - | CASSPSGGANEKLFF | TGTGCCAGCTCACCTTCTGGTGGGGCTAATGAAAAACTGTTTTTT
TRBJ2-7 | TRBV7-8 | - | - | CASRRQTGYEQYF | TGTGCCAGCAGGCGACAGACGGGCTACGAGCAGTACTTC
TRBJ2-1 | TRBV21-1 | - | - | CASSKGLAEPNEQFF | TGTGCCAGCAGCAAAGGACTAGCGGAGCCCAATGAGCAGTTCTTC
TRBJ2-2 | TRBV28 | - | - | CASSLPGFTGELFF | TGTGCCAGCAGCTTACCAGGGTTCACCGGGGAGCTGTTTTTT